This TCR beta chain was observed in a study of blood T cell repertoires in COVID-19. On the study more broadly: Material from acute and convalescent COVID-19 was sourced from the United States, Italy and Spain. T cells, B-cell-depleted T cells, or PBMCs provided the cDNA or gDNA that served as material.

The germline V gene encodes CDR1 SGDLS and CDR2 YYNGEE. Between the trimmed V and J ends, which lost 0 bases and 8 bases, there was a span of 8 bases. CDR3 length equals 13 residues. Original processing notes: Amplified reference gene primers provided the basis for estimating nucleated cell counts. Generated by immunoSEQ multiplex PCR, the TCRdb table keeps only in-frame clones and is missing some. The DNA was the basis for D and trimming; V, J and clone size are from that table. Altogether 150,000 to 200,000 clones are present, approximately 90% being singletons, with the ten largest covering roughly 0.77%. The study assigned cohorts using participant-reported clinical history.

The chain recombines TRBV9 with TRBJ2-2; D gene ambiguous. The sequenced sample consisted of PBMCs or T cells enriched from blood (not recorded which). The clonotype comes from a woman aged 18-29 years who had recovered from COVID-19. CDR3 DNA: TGTGCCAGCAGCGTAGACTTTGCAGGGGAGCTGTTTTTT. Its translation is CASSVDFAGELFF.